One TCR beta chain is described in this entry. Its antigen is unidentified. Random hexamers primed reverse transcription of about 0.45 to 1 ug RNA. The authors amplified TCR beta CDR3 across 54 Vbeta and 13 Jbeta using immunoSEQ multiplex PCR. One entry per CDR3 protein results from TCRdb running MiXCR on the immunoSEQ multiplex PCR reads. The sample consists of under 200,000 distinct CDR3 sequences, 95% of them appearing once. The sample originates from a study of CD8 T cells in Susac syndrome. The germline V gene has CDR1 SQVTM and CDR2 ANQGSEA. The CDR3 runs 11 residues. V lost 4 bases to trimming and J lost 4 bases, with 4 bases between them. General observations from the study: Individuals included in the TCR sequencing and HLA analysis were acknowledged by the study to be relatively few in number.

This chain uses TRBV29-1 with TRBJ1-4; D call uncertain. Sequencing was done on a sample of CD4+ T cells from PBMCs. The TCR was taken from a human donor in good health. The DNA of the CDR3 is TGCAGCGTTGCCTTTAATGAAAAACTGTTTTTT. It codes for CSVAFNEKLFF.